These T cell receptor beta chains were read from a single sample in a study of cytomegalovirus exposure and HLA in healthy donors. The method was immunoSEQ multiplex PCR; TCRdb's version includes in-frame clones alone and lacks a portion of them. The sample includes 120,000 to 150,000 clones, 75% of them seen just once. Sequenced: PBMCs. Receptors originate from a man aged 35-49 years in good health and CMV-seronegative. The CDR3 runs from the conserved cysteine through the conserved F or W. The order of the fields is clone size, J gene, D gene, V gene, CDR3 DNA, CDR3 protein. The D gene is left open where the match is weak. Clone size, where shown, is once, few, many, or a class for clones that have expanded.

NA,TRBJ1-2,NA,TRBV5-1,TGCGCCAGCAGCCCCAGTGGTTGGGGGACTTATGGCTACACCTTC,CASSPSGWGTYGYTF
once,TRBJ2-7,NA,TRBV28,TGTGCCAGCAGTTCCCCTACAGGGACCTACGAGCAGTACTTC,CASSSPTGTYEQYF
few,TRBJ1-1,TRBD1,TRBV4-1,TGCGCCAGCAGCCTCCGGACAGGCCTAGATGAAGCTTTCTTT,CASSLRTGLDEAFF
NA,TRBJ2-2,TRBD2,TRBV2,TGTGCCAGCTACGCGGGACTAGCGGGGGGGCTCGGCGGGGAGCTGTTTTTT,CASYAGLAGGLGGELFF
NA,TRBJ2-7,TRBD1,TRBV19,TGTGCCAGTAGTCCCGGGACAGGGAGAAACGAGCAGTACTTC,CASSPGTGRNEQYF
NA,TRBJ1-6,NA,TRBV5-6,TGTGCCAGCAGCTTGGGTCCAGGGGTGTCACCCCTCCACTTT,CASSLGPGVSPLHF
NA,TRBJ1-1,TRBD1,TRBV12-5,TGTGCTAGTGGTTTGGTACAGATAGGGGACAGGGTTTTGGCTTTCTTT,CASGLVQIGDRVLAFF
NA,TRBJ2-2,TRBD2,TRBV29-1,TGCAGCGTTGGGACTAGCGGTAACACCGGGGAGCTGTTTTTT,CSVGTSGNTGELFF
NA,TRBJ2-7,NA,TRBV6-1,TGTGCCAGCAGTGAAAGGGCAGAGGACACCTACGAGCAGTACTTC,CASSERAEDTYEQYF
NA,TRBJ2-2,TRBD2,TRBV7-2,TGTGCCAGCAGCTCCCCGACTAGCGGGGTTAACACCGGGGAGCTGTTTTTT,CASSSPTSGVNTGELFF
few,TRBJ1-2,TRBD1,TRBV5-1,TGCGCCAGCAGCTTGGCCGTGGGACAGGGGGGAGGCTACACCTTC,CASSLAVGQGGGYTF
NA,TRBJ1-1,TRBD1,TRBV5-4,TGTGCCAGCAGCCTTGGACAGGGACGAACTGAAGCTTTCTTT,CASSLGQGRTEAFF
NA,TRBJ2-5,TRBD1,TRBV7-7,TGTGCCAGCAGCCAACGGACAGGGGGAGAGACCCAGTACTTC,CASSQRTGGETQYF
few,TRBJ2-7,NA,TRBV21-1,TGTGCCAGCAGCACAGGGACAGCTTGCGAGCAGTACTTC,CASSTGTACEQYF
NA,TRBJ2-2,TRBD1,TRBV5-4,TGTGCCAGCAGCTCAGGGGACAGGAGGAACACCGGGGAGCTGTTTTTT,CASSSGDRRNTGELFF
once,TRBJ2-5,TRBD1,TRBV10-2,TGCGCCAGCAGTGAGTTGCGACAGGGGGCCAAAGAGACCCAGTACTTC,CASSELRQGAKETQYF
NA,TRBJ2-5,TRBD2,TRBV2,TGTGCCAGCAGTGTAGAGCGGGGGGTTCAAGAGACCCAGTACTTC,CASSVERGVQETQYF
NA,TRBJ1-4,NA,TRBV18,TGTGCCAGCTCACCGCAGGGGAATGAAAAACTGTTTTTT,CASSPQGNEKLFF
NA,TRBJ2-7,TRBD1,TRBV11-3,TGTGCCAGCAGCGCCGGGACAGGGAGCGAGCAGTACTTC,CASSAGTGSEQYF
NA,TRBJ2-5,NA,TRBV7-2,TGTGCCAGCAGCTTAGGACTAAACCAAGAGACCCAGTACTTC,CASSLGLNQETQYF
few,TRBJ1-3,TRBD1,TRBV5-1,TGCGCCAGCAGCTTGGCCCAGGGGGAACAGTCCCTCTCTGGAAACACCATATATTTT,CASSLAQGEQSLSGNTIYF
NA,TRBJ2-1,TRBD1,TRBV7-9,TGTGCCAGCAGCCCCGGGACAGGGGGAAAGCAGTTCTTC,CASSPGTGGKQFF
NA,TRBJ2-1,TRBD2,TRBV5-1,TGCGCCAGCAGCTTGGAGGCGGGGGGCTTTTACAATGAGCAGTTCTTC,CASSLEAGGFYNEQFF
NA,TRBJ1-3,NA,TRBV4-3,TGCGCCAGCAGCCAAGTCGGAGGGGCGCCTGGAAACACCATATATTTT,CASSQVGGAPGNTIYF
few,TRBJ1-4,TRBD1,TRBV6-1,TGTGCCAGCAGTGAAGCGCGGAAGACAGGGGATTGGTTT,CASSEARKTGDWF
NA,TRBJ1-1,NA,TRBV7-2,TGTGCCAGCAGCTTAGTTACAGGGAAGAACACTGAAGCTTTCTTT,CASSLVTGKNTEAFF
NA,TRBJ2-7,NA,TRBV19,TGTGCCAGTAGTATCGTAGCATCCGGGGTCGCCTACGAGCAGTACTTC,CASSIVASGVAYEQYF
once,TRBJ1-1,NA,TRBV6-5,TGTGCCAGCAGTAAAAGCCGGGGTAACACTGAAGCTTTCTTT,CASSKSRGNTEAFF
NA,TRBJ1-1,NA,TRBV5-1,TGCGCCAGCAGCCTGTACGGGTATACAGAAGCTTTCTTT,CASSLYGYTEAFF